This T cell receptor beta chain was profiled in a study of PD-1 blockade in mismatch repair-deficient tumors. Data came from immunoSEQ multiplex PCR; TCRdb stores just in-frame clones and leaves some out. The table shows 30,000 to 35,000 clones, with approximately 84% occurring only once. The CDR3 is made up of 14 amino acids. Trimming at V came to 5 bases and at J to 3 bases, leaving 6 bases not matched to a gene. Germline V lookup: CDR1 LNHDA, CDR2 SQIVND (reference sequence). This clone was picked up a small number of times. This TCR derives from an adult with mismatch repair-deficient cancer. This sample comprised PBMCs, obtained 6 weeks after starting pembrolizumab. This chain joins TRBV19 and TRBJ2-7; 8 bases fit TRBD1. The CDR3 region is CASSARTGSYEQYF. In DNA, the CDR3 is TGTGCCAGTAGTGCTCGGACAGGGAGCTACGAGCAGTACTTC.